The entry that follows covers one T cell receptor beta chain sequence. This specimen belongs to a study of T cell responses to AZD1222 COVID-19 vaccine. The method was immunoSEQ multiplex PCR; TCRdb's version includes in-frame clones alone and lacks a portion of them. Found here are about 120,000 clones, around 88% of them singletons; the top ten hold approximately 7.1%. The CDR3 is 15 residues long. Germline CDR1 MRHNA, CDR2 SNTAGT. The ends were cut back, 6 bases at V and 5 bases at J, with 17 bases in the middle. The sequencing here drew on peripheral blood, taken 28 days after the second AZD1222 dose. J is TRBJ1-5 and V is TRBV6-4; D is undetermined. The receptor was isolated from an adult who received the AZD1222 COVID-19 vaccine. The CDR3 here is CASRRKREADQPQHF. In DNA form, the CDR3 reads TGTGCCAGCAGAAGAAAGAGGGAGGCCGATCAGCCCCAGCATTTT.